This TCR beta chain is drawn from a study of T cell responses to AZD1222 COVID-19 vaccine. Assay: immunoSEQ multiplex PCR; the TCRdb copy retains only in-frame clones and omits some. This table has approximately 100,000 clones, over 75% appearing once. This CDR3 is 13 amino acids long. Germline V gene lookup returns CDR1 LGHNA and CDR2 YNFKEQ. The V end lost 4 bases, the J end lost 4 bases, and 9 bases lay between the germline ends. This TCR came from an adult in good health. The sample was peripheral blood, taken on day 0 of AZD1222 vaccination. This chain links TRBV4-2 with TRBJ2-3; no firm D call. The DNA for the CDR3 is TGTGCCAGCAGCCCAAGGGTAGCAGATACGCAGTATTTT. This codes for CASSPRVADTQYF.